What follows are 24 T cell receptor beta chains derived from one specimen sequenced in a study of blood T cells in healthy people across ages (dated by TCRdb to the mid-2010s). Libraries were made using 5' RACE. Sequenced on an Illumina HiSeq 2500. A second PCR of roughly 7 to 12 cycles was run with a J-beta primer mix and a sample-barcoded 5' primer. TCRdb redid the processing of the public reads, applying fastp at Q25 and MiXCR, and retained in-frame beta chains. Identical CDR3 protein sequences are pooled into one entry, listed with their most common genes and DNA. Here the sample has more than 600,000 distinct CDR3 sequences; 20% to 30% occur a single time. 9.4% of the sample is in the top ten clones. The data also belong to a second study, concerning T cells of mothers and their children.

The sample taken for sequencing was blood. These receptors were obtained from a boy younger than 18 in good health.

V and J are TRBV20-1 and TRBJ2-1; possibly TRBD1 for D (6 bases). The CDR3 is 14 amino acids. The V end was cut by 6 bases, the J end by 0 bases, with 12 bases between. Germline V lookup: CDR1 DFQATT, CDR2 SNEGSKA (reference sequence). The CDR3 here is CSAGQGYSYNEQFF. As DNA, the CDR3 is TGCAGTGCCGGTCAGGGGTACTCCTACAATGAGCAGTTCTTC.

The CDR3, as DNA: TGCAGCTCTCAGATGGGGGGAGGGACCTACAATGAGCAGTTCTTC. Its translation: CSSQMGGGTYNEQFF. The rearrangement uses TRBV29-1 and TRBJ2-1, with 7 nucleotides matching TRBD2. Germline CDR1 and CDR2: SQVTM and ANQGSEA. V trimming: 8 bases; J trimming: 2 bases; junction bases outside the gene matches: 12. The CDR3 runs to 15 residues.

The chain carries TRBV12-3 or TRBV12-4 and TRBJ2-1, with D possibly matching TRBD2 (6 bases). The V end lost 7 bases, the J end lost 4 bases, and 14 bases lay between the germline ends. There are 14 residues in the CDR3. The CDR3: CASTAGLLYNEQFF. The CDR3 DNA sequence: TGTGCCAGCACCGCGGGACTCCTTTACAATGAGCAGTTCTTC.

The chain couples TRBV20-1 to TRBJ2-1, with 8 bases fitting TRBD2. The germline CDR1 and CDR2 sequences are DFQATT and SNEGSKA (reference sequence). The CDR3 length is 15 residues. V gave up 0 bases and J gave up 7 bases; unmatched junction bases: 8. Written as DNA, the CDR3 is TGCAGTGCTAGAGATCACGGGGGGGCCCTAAATGAGCAGTTCTTC. It is translated as CSARDHGGALNEQFF.

This chain uses TRBV6-2 or TRBV6-3 with TRBJ1-2; D is unresolved. Trimming stripped 7 bases from V and 5 bases from J, with 14 bases between. The CDR3 sequence is 13 residues long. Germline V lookup: CDR1 MNHEY, CDR2 SVGEGT. Written as DNA, the CDR3 is TGTGCCAGCACCACGGGGAATAATTATGGCTACACCTTC. It is translated as CASTTGNNYGYTF.

This clonotype was seen a few times. The V call is TRBV20-1, the J call TRBJ2-5; D possibly corresponds to TRBD1 (6 bases). The germline gives CDR1 DFQATT, CDR2 SNEGSKA (reference sequence). The CDR3 runs to 14 residues. Deletions cut 0 bases from V and 3 bases from J, with 11 bases between. The CDR3, as DNA: TGCAGTGCTAGAGACTACCGGACAGAAGAGACCCAGTACTTC. Protein sequence: CSARDYRTEETQYF.

This clonotype was seen only a few times. The V and J genes are TRBV12-3 or TRBV12-4 and TRBJ2-5; TRBD2 matches 11 bases. Germline trimming cut 5 bases from V and 5 bases from J; bases unmatched to any gene: 10. There are 16 residues in the CDR3. Here the CDR3 DNA reads TGTGCCAGCAGTCCGAGACTAGCGGGGCTGTATGAGACCCAGTACTTC. Amino acids: CASSPRLAGLYETQYF.

The genes are TRBV7-2 and TRBJ1-3; the D is unclear. Germline V gives CDR1 SGHTA, CDR2 FQGNSA. V lost 3 bases and J 8 bases, leaving 5 bases between the germline ends. CDR3 size: 11 residues. The DNA of the CDR3 is TGTGCCAGCAGCTTGGAAGACACCATATATTTT. Residues: CASSLEDTIYF. Supplemented by reference TRBV7-2 and TRBJ1-3, the full variable domain reads GAGVSQSPSNKVTEKGKDVELRCDPISGHTALYWYRQSLGQGLEFLIYFQGNSAPDKSGLPSDRFSAERTGGSVSTLTIQRTQQEDSAVYLCASSLEDTIYFGEGSWLTVV.

The chain combines TRBV14 with TRBJ2-5; D assignment may be TRBD1 or TRBD2 (5 bases each). Looked up from germline, CDR1 is SGHDN and CDR2 is FVKESK. The CDR3 contains 16 residues. Deletions cut 0 bases from V and 5 bases from J, with 16 bases between. The CDR3: CASSQELVTRDETQYF. CDR3 DNA sequence: TGTGCCAGCAGCCAAGAACTGGTCACTAGGGACGAGACCCAGTACTTC. The whole variable domain, filled in from reference TRBV14 and TRBJ2-5, reads EAGVTQFPSHSVIEKGQTVTLRCDPISGHDNLYWYRRVMGKEIKFLLHFVKESKQDESGMPNNRFLAERTGGTYSTLKVQPAELEDSGVYFCASSQELVTRDETQYFGPGTRLLVL.

The chain has TRBV7-2 and TRBJ1-4; D gene uncertain. The germline V gene encodes CDR1 SGHTA and CDR2 FQGNSA. This CDR3 spans 15 amino acids. V lost 5 bases and J 7 bases, leaving 17 bases between the germline ends. CDR3: CASSPRPTDREKLFF. The DNA of the CDR3 is TGTGCCAGCAGCCCCCGGCCCACAGACCGTGAAAAACTGTTTTTT.

The chain combines TRBV27 with TRBJ2-3; TRBD2 might be the D (5 bases). Germline values: CDR1 MNHEY, CDR2 SMNVEV (reference sequence). The CDR3 has 13 residues. V shed 3 bases and J shed 2 bases, with 6 bases lying between them. The CDR3 is CASSLEDTDTQYF. The CDR3 nucleotides are TGTGCCAGCAGTTTGGAGGACACAGATACGCAGTATTTT.

This clonotype was counted a few times. The chain recombines TRBV5-1 with TRBJ1-2, with D possibly being TRBD1 (6 bases). The V gene lost 3 bases and the J gene lost 3 bases, with 18 bases spanning the gap. This CDR3 contains 16 residues. Germline CDR1 and CDR2: SGHRS and YFSETQ. CDR3 nucleotide sequence: TGCGCCAGCAGCTCTACCGGGACACAGCGTGACTATGGCTACACCTTC. Translating it yields CASSSTGTQRDYGYTF.

The chain carries TRBV7-8 and TRBJ2-1; D tentatively fits TRBD1 or TRBD2 (5 bases each). The CDR3 consists of 15 residues. Germline V gene sequence: CDR1 SGHVS, CDR2 FQNEAQ. Trimming shortened V by 7 bases and J by 0 bases, and 13 bases separated the two germline ends. DNA of the CDR3: TGTGCCAGCACCCCCCCGGGGACCTCCTACAATGAGCAGTTCTTC. Translating it yields CASTPPGTSYNEQFF.

This clonotype has a handful of counts. CDR3 loop: CASQGHNTIYF. The DNA of the CDR3 is TGTGCCAGCCAAGGACACAACACCATATATTTT. The J gene is TRBJ1-3, the V gene TRBV12-3 or TRBV12-4, with D perhaps matching TRBD1 (5 bases). Trimming stripped 8 bases from V and 7 bases from J, with 9 bases between. CDR3 length equals 11 residues.

This sequence joins TRBV29-1 and TRBJ2-5, with a weak D call TRBD1 (5 bases). TRBJ2-1 matches the DNA end more closely, so the J call is doubtful. Per germline, CDR1 SQVTM and CDR2 ANQGSEA. This CDR3 has 15 amino acids. For the CDR3, the DNA is TGCAGCGTTGAACCCCGGCAGGGTGATGAGAATGAGCAGTTCTTC. Its protein is CSVEPRQGDENEQFF.

The J gene is TRBJ2-1, the V gene TRBV12-3 or TRBV12-4; TRBD1 matches at 8 bases. V dropped 6 bases and J dropped 6; count of bases not matched to a gene: 4. The CDR3 runs 13 residues. The CDR3 DNA follows: TGTGCCAGCAGCGCGGACAGGGCCAATGAGCAGTTCTTC. Translation: CASSADRANEQFF.

This clonotype has a handful of counts. The chain couples TRBV9 to TRBJ2-5, with 9 bases lining up with TRBD1. This CDR3 comprises 13 residues. V lost 3 bases and J lost 6; bases outside the gene matches: 3. CDR1 is SGDLS, CDR2 YYNGEE, per germline. The CDR3 loop reads CASSGGQGKTQYF. CDR3 bases: TGTGCCAGCAGCGGGGGACAGGGAAAGACCCAGTACTTC.

This clonotype has only a few counts. CDR3 in DNA: TGTGCCACCAGTGATTTGACACCACTCGGGACAGATACGCAGTATTTT. It is translated as CATSDLTPLGTDTQYF. The chain recombines TRBV24-1 with TRBJ2-3; D is uncertain. The CDR3 has 16 amino acids. Germline assignment: CDR1 KGHDR and CDR2 SFDVKD. V lost 0 bases and J lost 3, with 12 bases in between.

V gene TRBV11-3 combines with J gene TRBJ2-6; D is undetermined. Per the germline V gene, CDR1 is SGHNT and CDR2 is YENEEA. V lost 4 bases and J 3 bases, leaving 10 bases between the germline ends. The length of the CDR3 is 15 residues. The CDR3 DNA reads TGTGCCAGCAGCTCCCTATCAAATGGGGCCAACGTCCTGACTTTC. Protein product: CASSSLSNGANVLTF.

The chain recombines TRBV4-1 with TRBJ2-2; 8 bases fit TRBD1. Germline CDR1 is MGHRA and CDR2 is YSYEKL. Trimming cost V 3 bases and J 6 bases; bases outside gene matches: 3. CDR3 length: 14 amino acids. CDR3 DNA sequence: TGCGCCAGCAGCCATGAACAGGGGGCCGGGGAGCTGTTTTTT. It encodes CASSHEQGAGELFF.

This clonotype was detected a few times. This chain uses TRBV6-6 with TRBJ1-5; the D gene is possibly TRBD1 (5 bases). CDR1 is MNHNY, CDR2 SVGAGI, per germline (reference sequence). Trimming left V 6 bases short and J 0 bases short, with 9 bases between. The CDR3 loop spans 14 amino acids. The DNA of the CDR3 is TGTGCCAGCAGCTCGACAGATAGCAATCAGCCCCAGCATTTT. Translated: CASSSTDSNQPQHF.

The chain carries TRBV9 and TRBJ1-4; D is possibly TRBD1 (6 bases). Trimming took off 3 bases at V and 6 bases at J, with 18 bases between the two ends. CDR1 SGDLS and CDR2 YYNGEE come from the germline V gene. This CDR3 is 16 amino acids long. The CDR3 sequence is CASSDSIPGGHEKLFF. DNA of the CDR3: TGTGCCAGCAGCGACTCAATCCCGGGGGGGCATGAAAAACTGTTTTTT.

This chain connects TRBV6-2 or TRBV6-3 to TRBJ2-2; 7 bases are shared with TRBD1. The CDR3 covers 16 residues. J gave up 0 bases and V 9 bases, and 10 bases lay outside the gene matches. Germline V CDR1 and CDR2: MNHEY, SVGEGT. The CDR3 coding sequence is TGTGCCAGTTCCTACAGGGGATCGTCGAACACCGGGGAGCTGTTTTTT. It encodes CASSYRGSSNTGELFF.

This clonotype was counted only a few times. The V call is TRBV28, the J call TRBJ2-5; either TRBD1 or TRBD2 may supply D (5 bases each). Germline CDR1 reads MDHEN; CDR2 reads SYDVKM. V lost 7 bases, J lost 1 base, and 16 bases lay in between. The CDR3 spans 15 residues. CDR3 protein: CASIRRTSPQETQYF. CDR3 nucleotide sequence: TGTGCCAGCATTCGGAGGACATCCCCCCAAGAGACCCAGTACTTC.